The next 26 T cell receptor beta chains were all read from a single sample in a study of regulatory T cells in long-lasting Graves disease. CDR3-region Arm-PCR and iRepertoire HTBI primers produced the TCR beta libraries. MiXCR, run by TCRdb on the multiplex PCR reads, gives a single entry per CDR3 protein. The sample holds roughly 500,000 distinct CDR3 sequences; roughly 14% are singletons and the top ten take about 9.1%. Time point here: newly diagnosed GD, antithyroid drugs for less than 3 months. PBMC-extracted RNA yielded the TCR library. These data are also associated with another study on T cells in Graves' hyperthyroidism and ophthalmopathy.

The sequencing here drew on peripheral blood mononuclear cells (PBMCs), taken at new diagnosis, from a patient treated with antithyroid drugs. Receptor source: a man aged 30 to 39 with Graves disease.

This clonotype was counted at least ten times. The chain couples TRBV12-3 or TRBV12-4 to TRBJ2-3; D may be TRBD2 (6 bases). Trimming removed 5 bases at V and 3 bases at J, with 21 bases between. This CDR3 region has 17 residues. CDR3 bases: TGTGCCAGCAGTCAGGGACTTGGGGGGAAGGGGACAGATACGCAGTATTTT. Translated, it gives CASSQGLGGKGTDTQYF.

This clonotype was recorded a few times. The genes are TRBV6-5 and TRBJ1-5; D is undetermined. The CDR3 totals 14 residues. The V and J ends lost 4 bases and 6 bases respectively, with 13 bases between them. Germline lookup yields CDR1 MNHEY and CDR2 SVGAGI. The CDR3 DNA sequence: TGTGCCAGCAGTTCAGGTGCCTATGGTCAGCCCCAGCATTTT. Protein: CASSSGAYGQPQHF.

Ten or more counts support this clonotype. The junction departs from the called germline gene at one end, perhaps through a read error. V usage is TRBV5-1 and J usage is TRBJ1-6; a possible D gene is TRBD1 (5 bases). The length of the CDR3 is 12 residues. Germline loops: CDR1 SGHRS, CDR2 YFSETQ. CDR3 residues: CASSSGNSPLHF. The CDR3 nucleotides read TGTGCCAGCAGTTCAGGGAATTCACCCCTCCACTTT.

In this sample, this clonotype turned up many times. This sequence joins TRBV6-1 and TRBJ1-1; D perhaps matches TRBD1 (5 bases). V dropped 7 bases and J dropped 4 bases, with 22 bases sitting between them. The CDR3 covers 16 residues. Germline CDR1 reads MNHNS; CDR2 reads SASEGT. This CDR3 is CASNWGPSRIGTEAFF. CDR3 coding DNA: TGTGCCAGCAATTGGGGACCGTCCCGGATAGGCACTGAAGCTTTCTTT.

The table lists this clonotype with a few counts. The chain couples TRBV19 to TRBJ2-3; D is perhaps TRBD1 or TRBD2 (5 bases each). Germline-derived CDR1 and CDR2 are LNHDA and SQIVND (reference sequence). The V gene lost 4 bases and the J gene lost 1 base, with 12 bases spanning the gap. This CDR3 contains 15 residues. The CDR3 is CASSRGAVRTDTQYF. CDR3 bases: TGTGCCAGTAGTAGAGGGGCGGTCCGCACAGATACGCAGTATTTT.

There are many counts of this clonotype. V and J are TRBV12-3 or TRBV12-4 and TRBJ2-2, with 10 bases that match TRBD1. With 7 bases clipped from V and 4 bases from J, the junction kept 3 bases outside the gene matches. The length of the CDR3 is 14 residues. DNA of the CDR3: TGTGCCAGCACGACAGGGGGCGCCACCGGGGAGCTGTTTTTT. This codes for CASTTGGATGELFF.

This clonotype was recorded many times. The chain is built from TRBV7-3 and TRBJ2-3, with D uncertain. There are 14 residues in the CDR3. Looked up from germline, CDR1 is SGHTA and CDR2 is FQGTGA. Trimming cost V 5 bases and J 3 bases, with 12 bases left between them. The CDR3 region is CASSAQWGTDTQYF. In DNA, the CDR3 is TGTGCCAGCAGCGCACAGTGGGGAACAGATACGCAGTATTTT.

Note on this clonotype: An end of the junction does not agree with germline; a read error may underlie this. The chain uses TRBV18 and TRBJ1-1, with 7 bases fitting TRBD1. CDR3 length equals 14 residues. Germline CDR1 reads KGHSH; CDR2 reads LQKENI. The CDR3 sequence: CASSPQGAGTEASF. CDR3 bases: TGTGCCAGCTCACCACAGGGGGCTGGCACTGAAGCTTCCTTT.

This clonotype was detected only a few times. The chain carries TRBV27 and TRBJ2-1, with no clear D. CDR1 MNHEY and CDR2 SMNVEV come from the germline V gene (reference sequence). V was trimmed by 2 bases and J by 10 bases, leaving 6 bases between them. CDR3 size: 11 residues. CDR3 sequence reads: CASSLGIEQFF. The CDR3 bases are TGTGCCAGCAGTTTAGGAATAGAGCAGTTCTTC.

This clonotype was seen at least ten times. The J gene is TRBJ1-5, the V gene TRBV2; D might be TRBD1 (5 bases). The CDR3 is made up of 14 amino acids. CDR1 and CDR2 (germline): SNHLY, FYNNEI. V dropped 5 bases and J dropped 6 bases, with 14 bases sitting between them. CDR3 sequence: CASSFSPGGQPQHF. CDR3 bases: TGTGCCAGCAGTTTTTCGCCGGGGGGTCAGCCCCAGCATTTT.

This clonotype was seen a few times. The chain has TRBV10-3 and TRBJ2-7; D is perhaps TRBD2 (6 bases). CDR3 length: 13 residues. Trimming stripped 8 bases from V and 7 bases from J, with 18 bases between. Per the germline V gene, CDR1 is ENHRY and CDR2 is SYGVKD. Here the CDR3 DNA reads TGTGCCATCTCCGGGGGACCAGGAAGGGAGCAGTACTTC. It translates to CAISGGPGREQYF.

The V call is TRBV5-6, the J call TRBJ2-5; D may correspond to TRBD1 or TRBD2 (5 bases each). This CDR3 spans 17 amino acids. Between the trimmed V and J ends, which lost 5 bases and 4 bases, there was a span of 24 bases. Germline-derived CDR1 and CDR2 are SGHDT and YYEEEE. In nucleotides, the CDR3 is TGTGCCAGCAGAGACTACCGAGGGGCTCCCCGGGGAGAGACCCAGTACTTC. Its translation: CASRDYRGAPRGETQYF.

In this sample, this clonotype turned up many times. The chain uses TRBV12-3 or TRBV12-4 and TRBJ1-5; TRBD1 agrees at 8 bases. The CDR3 runs to 15 residues. Losses at the gene ends were 1 base for V and 4 bases for J; bases not matched to a gene: 3. The CDR3 loop reads CASSLGGTGNQPQHF. The CDR3, as DNA: TGTGCCAGCAGTTTAGGTGGGACAGGTAATCAGCCCCAGCATTTT.

This clonotype has a count of ten or more. The chain carries TRBV5-1 and TRBJ2-1, with D unresolved. With 2 bases removed from V and 10 bases from J, the gap between germline ends came to 7 bases. This CDR3 is 11 amino acids long. Germline-derived CDR1 and CDR2 are SGHRS and YFSETQ. The CDR3 DNA is TGCGCCAGCAGCTTTACAGAGGAGCAGTTCTTC. Amino acid sequence: CASSFTEEQFF.

This clonotype was counted ten times or more. The chain combines TRBV18 with TRBJ1-1; no clear D gene. V lost 5 bases and J lost 3, with 13 bases in between. The V gene's germline CDR1 is KGHSH and CDR2 LQKENI. The CDR3 spans 14 residues. The DNA of the CDR3 is TGTGCCAGCTCAGAGCTCCTTGGAGACACTGAAGCTTTCTTT. Its protein product is CASSELLGDTEAFF.

This clonotype was detected ten times or more. The genes are TRBV29-1 and TRBJ2-7; perhaps D is TRBD1 or TRBD2 (7 bases each). CDR1 and CDR2 (germline): SQVTM, ANQGSEA. CDR3 length equals 15 residues. Trimming removed 5 bases from V and 7 bases from J, with 24 bases in between. As DNA, the CDR3 is TGCAGCGTTAGGGGAGCTAGCGGCTCCAGGGGGGAGCAGTACTTC. Protein: CSVRGASGSRGEQYF.

Only a few counts were recorded for this clonotype. This chain connects TRBV7-9 to TRBJ2-2, with D tentatively TRBD2 (5 bases). Germline CDR1 reads SEHNR; CDR2 reads FQNEAQ (reference sequence). The CDR3 contains 14 residues. Trimming left V 5 bases short and J 3 bases short, with 10 bases between. In nucleotides, the CDR3 is TGTGCCAGCAGCCCACACGGGGACACCGGGGAGCTGTTTTTT. It translates to CASSPHGDTGELFF.

In nucleotides, the CDR3 is TGTGCCAGCAGTCACCGGGACAGGGGTCAGCCCCAGCATTTT. It yields the protein CASSHRDRGQPQHF. The genes are TRBV6-1 and TRBJ1-5; the match to TRBD1 covers 10 bases. This CDR3 contains 14 residues. CDR1 MNHNS and CDR2 SASEGT come from the germline V gene. Trimming cost V 5 bases and J 6 bases; bases outside gene matches: 4.

This clonotype was detected ten times or more. The chain uses TRBV27 and TRBJ2-7, with TRBD2 matching 8 bases. Germline loops: CDR1 MNHEY, CDR2 SMNVEV (reference sequence). The J segment lost 3 bases and the V segment lost 3 bases, leaving 4 bases of the junction unmatched. The CDR3 covers 14 residues. CDR3: CASSFGGRIYEQYF. In DNA, the CDR3 is TGTGCCAGCAGTTTTGGCGGGAGGATCTACGAGCAGTACTTC.

This clonotype has ten or more counts. The chain is built from TRBV10-3 and TRBJ2-5; the match to TRBD1 covers 8 bases. CDR3 length: 15 residues. CDR1 is ENHRY and CDR2 is SYGVKD in the germline V gene. Trimming cost V 3 bases and J 0 bases; bases outside gene matches: 3. The CDR3: CAISDDRGNQETQYF. In DNA, the CDR3 is TGTGCCATCAGTGACGACAGGGGTAACCAAGAGACCCAGTACTTC.

This clonotype was counted many times. The J gene is TRBJ2-7, the V gene TRBV6-1, with a weak D call TRBD1 (6 bases). This CDR3 region has 15 residues. Germline-derived CDR1 and CDR2 are MNHNS and SASEGT. Trimming took 1 base from V and 4 from J, leaving 14 bases between them. CDR3 coding DNA: TGTGCCAGCAGTGAAGAAGGGGGAGAAGCGTACGAGCAGTACTTC. It codes for CASSEEGGEAYEQYF.

The table lists this clonotype with many counts. This chain joins TRBV28 and TRBJ2-7; the match to TRBD1 covers 8 bases. The germline CDR1 and CDR2 sequences are MDHEN and SYDVKM. J lost 6 bases, V lost 4 bases, and 5 bases had no gene match. The CDR3 loop spans 13 amino acids. The DNA of the CDR3 is TGTGCCAGCAGTTGGGGACAGGTAGGCGAGCAGTACTTC. This sequence encodes CASSWGQVGEQYF.

This rearrangement joins TRBV5-1 to TRBJ2-7; the match to TRBD1 covers 8 bases. The trim removed 0 bases at V and 7 bases at J, leaving 12 bases unmatched. The germline V gene encodes CDR1 SGHRS and CDR2 YFSETQ. The CDR3 runs to 16 residues. The CDR3 loop reads CASSLAMTGAQREQYF. The CDR3 coding sequence is TGCGCCAGCAGCTTGGCCATGACAGGGGCACAGCGGGAGCAGTACTTC.

Many counts were recorded for this clonotype. The chain has TRBV18 and TRBJ2-4; D not resolved. Germline V gene sequence: CDR1 KGHSH, CDR2 LQKENI. This CDR3 has 15 amino acids. V was pared by 6 bases and J by 0 bases, with 12 bases between. CDR3 loop: CASSPERVAKNIQYF. The CDR3 coding sequence is TGTGCCAGCTCGCCGGAGCGCGTAGCCAAAAACATTCAGTACTTC.

The table lists this clonotype with a few counts. One end of the junction fails to match germline, which may point to a read error. V usage is TRBV5-1 and J usage is TRBJ2-5, with D unresolved. The CDR3 loop spans 14 amino acids. CDR1 and CDR2 (germline): SGHRS, YFSETQ. CDR3 DNA: TGCGCCGGCAGCTTGGATCTAACCCAAGAGACCCAGTACTTC. The encoded protein is CAGSLDLTQETQYF.

This clonotype was found a few times. The gene calls are TRBV18 and TRBJ2-1; 8 bases line up with TRBD2. CDR3 size: 19 residues. V lost 0 bases and J lost 3; bases outside the gene matches: 13. Per germline, CDR1 KGHSH and CDR2 LQKENI. CDR3 sequence (DNA): TGTGCCAGCTCACCACCGCGAAGCGGGAGTTGGTCCTACTACAATGAGCAGTTCTTC. Its protein is CASSPPRSGSWSYYNEQFF.